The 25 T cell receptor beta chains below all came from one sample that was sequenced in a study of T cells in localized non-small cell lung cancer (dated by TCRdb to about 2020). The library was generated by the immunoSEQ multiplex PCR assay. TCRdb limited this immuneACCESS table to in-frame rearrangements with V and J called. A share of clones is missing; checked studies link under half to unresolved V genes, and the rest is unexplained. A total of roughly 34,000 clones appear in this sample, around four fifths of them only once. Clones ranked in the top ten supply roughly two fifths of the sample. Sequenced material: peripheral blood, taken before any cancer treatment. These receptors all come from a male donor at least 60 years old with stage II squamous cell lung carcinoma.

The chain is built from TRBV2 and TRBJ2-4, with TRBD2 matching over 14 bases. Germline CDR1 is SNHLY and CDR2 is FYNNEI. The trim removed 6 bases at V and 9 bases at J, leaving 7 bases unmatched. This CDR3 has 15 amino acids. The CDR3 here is CASRTTSGGAGIQYF. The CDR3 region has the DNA TGTGCCAGCAGGACGACTAGCGGGGGGGCGGGCATTCAGTACTTC.

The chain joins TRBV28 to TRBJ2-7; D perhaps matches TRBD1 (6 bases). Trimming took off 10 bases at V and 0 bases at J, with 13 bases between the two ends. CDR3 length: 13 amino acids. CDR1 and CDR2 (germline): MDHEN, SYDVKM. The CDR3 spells CATKGQLSYEQYF. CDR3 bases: TGTGCCACTAAAGGACAGCTCTCCTACGAGCAGTACTTC.

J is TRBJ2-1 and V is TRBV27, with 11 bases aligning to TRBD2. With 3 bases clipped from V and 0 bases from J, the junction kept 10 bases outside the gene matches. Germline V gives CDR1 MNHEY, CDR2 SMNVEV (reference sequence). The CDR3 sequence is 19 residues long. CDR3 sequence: CASSFGTSGKGGSYNEQFF. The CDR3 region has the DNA TGTGCCAGCAGTTTCGGGACTAGCGGTAAAGGGGGCTCCTACAATGAGCAGTTCTTC.

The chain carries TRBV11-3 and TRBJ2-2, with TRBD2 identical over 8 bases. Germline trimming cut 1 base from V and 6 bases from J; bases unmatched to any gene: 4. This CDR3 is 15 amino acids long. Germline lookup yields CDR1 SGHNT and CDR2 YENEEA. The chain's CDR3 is CASSLVSGGPGELFF. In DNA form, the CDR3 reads TGTGCCAGCAGCTTAGTAAGCGGGGGACCCGGGGAGCTGTTTTTT.

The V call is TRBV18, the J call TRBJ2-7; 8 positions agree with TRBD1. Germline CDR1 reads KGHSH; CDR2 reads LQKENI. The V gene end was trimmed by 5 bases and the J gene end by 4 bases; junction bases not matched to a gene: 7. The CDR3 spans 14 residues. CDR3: CASSGTGSQYEQYF. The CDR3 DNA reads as TGTGCCAGCTCAGGGACAGGTTCACAATACGAGCAGTACTTC.

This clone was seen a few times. CDR3 DNA: TGTGCCAGTAGTATAGGAGCTAGCAGGAATGAGCAGTTCTTC. As protein: CASSIGASRNEQFF. The chain combines TRBV19 with TRBJ2-1; possible D gene TRBD2, 5 bases. The CDR3 contains 14 residues. Germline V gives CDR1 LNHDA, CDR2 SQIVND (reference sequence). V lost 1 base, J lost 7 bases, and 11 bases lay in between.

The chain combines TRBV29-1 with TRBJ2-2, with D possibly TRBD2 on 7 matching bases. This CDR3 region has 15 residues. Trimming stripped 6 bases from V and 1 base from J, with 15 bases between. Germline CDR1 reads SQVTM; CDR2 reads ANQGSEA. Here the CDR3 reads CSVATGGMNTGELFF. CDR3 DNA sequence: TGCAGCGTCGCCACGGGGGGCATGAACACCGGGGAGCTGTTTTTT.

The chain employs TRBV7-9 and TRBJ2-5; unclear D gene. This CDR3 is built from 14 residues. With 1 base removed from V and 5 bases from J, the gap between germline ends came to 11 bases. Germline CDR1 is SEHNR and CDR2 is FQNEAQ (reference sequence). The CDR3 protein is CASSLGGGRETQYF. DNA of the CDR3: TGTGCCAGCAGCTTAGGCGGTGGACGGGAGACCCAGTACTTC.

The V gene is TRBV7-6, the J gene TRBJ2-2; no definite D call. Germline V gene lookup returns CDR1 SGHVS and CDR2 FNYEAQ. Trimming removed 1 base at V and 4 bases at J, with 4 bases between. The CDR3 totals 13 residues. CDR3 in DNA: TGTGCCAGCAGCTTAGTTTCCACCGGGGAGCTGTTTTTT. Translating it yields CASSLVSTGELFF. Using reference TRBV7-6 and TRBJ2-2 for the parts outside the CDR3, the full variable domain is GAGVSQSPRYKVTKRGQDVALRCDPISGHVSLYWYRQALGQGPEFLTYFNYEAQQDKSGLPNDRFSAERPEGSISTLTIQRTEQRDSAMYRCASSLVSTGELFFGEGSRLTVL.

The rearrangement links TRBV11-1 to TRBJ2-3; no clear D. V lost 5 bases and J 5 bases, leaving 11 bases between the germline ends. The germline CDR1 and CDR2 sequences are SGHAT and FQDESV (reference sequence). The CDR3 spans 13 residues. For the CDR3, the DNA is TGTGCCAGCAGCATGGTGACGGTAGATACGCAGTATTTT. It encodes CASSMVTVDTQYF.

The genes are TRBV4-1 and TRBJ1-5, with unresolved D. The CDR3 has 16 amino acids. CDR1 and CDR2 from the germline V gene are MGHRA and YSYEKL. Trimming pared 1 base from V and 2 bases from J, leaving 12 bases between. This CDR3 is CASSQASGTRNQPQHF. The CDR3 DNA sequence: TGCGCCAGCAGCCAAGCATCAGGAACTCGCAATCAGCCCCAGCATTTT.

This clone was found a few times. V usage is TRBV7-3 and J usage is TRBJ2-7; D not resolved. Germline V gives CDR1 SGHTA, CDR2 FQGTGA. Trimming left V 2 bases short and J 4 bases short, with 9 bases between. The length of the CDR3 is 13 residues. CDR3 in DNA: TGTGCCAGCAGCTTATTATGGGGATACGAGCAGTACTTC. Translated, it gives CASSLLWGYEQYF.

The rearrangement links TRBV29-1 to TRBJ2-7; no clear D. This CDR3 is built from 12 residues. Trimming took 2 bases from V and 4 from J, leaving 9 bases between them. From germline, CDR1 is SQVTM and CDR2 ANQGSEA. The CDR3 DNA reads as TGCAGCGTTGAAAGCAGCCGGTACGAGCAGTACTTC. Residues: CSVESSRYEQYF.

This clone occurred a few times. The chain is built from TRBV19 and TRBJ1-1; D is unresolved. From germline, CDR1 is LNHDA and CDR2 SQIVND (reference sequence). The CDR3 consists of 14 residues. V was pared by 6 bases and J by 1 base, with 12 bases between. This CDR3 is CASRTGRQNTEAFF. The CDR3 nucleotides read TGTGCCAGTAGAACTGGACGGCAGAACACTGAAGCTTTCTTT.

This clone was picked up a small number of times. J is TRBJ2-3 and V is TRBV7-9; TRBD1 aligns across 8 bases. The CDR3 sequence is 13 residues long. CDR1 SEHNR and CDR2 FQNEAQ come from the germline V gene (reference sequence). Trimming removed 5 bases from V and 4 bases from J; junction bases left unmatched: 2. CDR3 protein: CASSGQGSDTQYF. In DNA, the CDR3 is TGTGCCAGCAGCGGACAGGGATCAGATACGCAGTATTTT.

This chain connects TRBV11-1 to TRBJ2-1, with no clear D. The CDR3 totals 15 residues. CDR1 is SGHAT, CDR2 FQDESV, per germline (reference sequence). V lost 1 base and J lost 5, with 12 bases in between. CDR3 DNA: TGTGCCAGCAGCTTAGAGGTCAGGAGCAACAATGAGCAGTTCTTC. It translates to CASSLEVRSNNEQFF.

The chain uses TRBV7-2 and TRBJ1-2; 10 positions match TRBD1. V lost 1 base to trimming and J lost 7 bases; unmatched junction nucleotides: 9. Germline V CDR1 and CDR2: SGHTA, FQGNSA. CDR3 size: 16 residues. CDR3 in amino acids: CASSLDRDRGTGGYTF. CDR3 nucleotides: TGTGCCAGCAGCTTAGACCGGGACAGGGGAACTGGTGGCTACACCTTC.

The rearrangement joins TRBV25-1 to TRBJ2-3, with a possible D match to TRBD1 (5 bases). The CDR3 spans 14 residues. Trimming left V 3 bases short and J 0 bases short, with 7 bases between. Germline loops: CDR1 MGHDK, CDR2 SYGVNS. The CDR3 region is CASSDRGSTDTQYF. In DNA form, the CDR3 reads TGTGCCAGCAGTGATAGGGGAAGCACAGATACGCAGTATTTT.

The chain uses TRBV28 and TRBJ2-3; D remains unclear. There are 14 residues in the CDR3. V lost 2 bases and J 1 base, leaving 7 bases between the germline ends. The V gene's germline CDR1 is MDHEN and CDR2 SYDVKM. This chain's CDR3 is CASSLGRRTDTQYF. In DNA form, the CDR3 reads TGTGCCAGCAGTTTAGGACGTCGCACAGATACGCAGTATTTT. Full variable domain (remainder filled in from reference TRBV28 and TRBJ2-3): DVKVTQSSRYLVKRTGEKVFLECVQDMDHENMFWYRQDPGLGLRLIYFSYDVKMKEKGDIPEGYSVSREKKERFSLILESASTNQTSMYLCASSLGRRTDTQYFGPGTRLTVL.

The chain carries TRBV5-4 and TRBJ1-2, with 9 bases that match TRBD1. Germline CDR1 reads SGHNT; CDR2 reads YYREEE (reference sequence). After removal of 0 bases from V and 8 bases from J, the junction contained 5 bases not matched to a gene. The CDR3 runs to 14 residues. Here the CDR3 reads CASSLAPGQGGYTF. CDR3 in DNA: TGTGCCAGCAGCTTGGCTCCGGGACAGGGAGGCTACACCTTC.

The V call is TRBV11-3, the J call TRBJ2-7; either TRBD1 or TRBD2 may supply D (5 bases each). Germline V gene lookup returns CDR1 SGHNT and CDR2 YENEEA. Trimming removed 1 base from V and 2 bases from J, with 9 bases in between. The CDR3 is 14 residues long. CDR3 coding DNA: TGTGCCAGCAGCTTAGCGGGACGGACCTACGAGCAGTACTTC. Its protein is CASSLAGRTYEQYF.

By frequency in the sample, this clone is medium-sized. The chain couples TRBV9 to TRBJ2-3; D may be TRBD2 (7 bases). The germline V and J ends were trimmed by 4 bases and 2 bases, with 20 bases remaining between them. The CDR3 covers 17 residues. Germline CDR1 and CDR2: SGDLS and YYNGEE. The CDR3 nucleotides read TGTGCCAGCAGCCTGATAGAACACGGGGGGCCCACAGATACGCAGTATTTT. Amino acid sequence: CASSLIEHGGPTDTQYF.

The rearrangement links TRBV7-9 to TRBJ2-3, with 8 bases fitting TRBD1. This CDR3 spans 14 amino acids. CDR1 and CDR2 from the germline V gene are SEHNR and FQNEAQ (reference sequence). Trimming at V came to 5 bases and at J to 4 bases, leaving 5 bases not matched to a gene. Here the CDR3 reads CASSIDRGADTQYF. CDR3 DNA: TGTGCCAGCAGCATAGACAGGGGTGCAGATACGCAGTATTTT.

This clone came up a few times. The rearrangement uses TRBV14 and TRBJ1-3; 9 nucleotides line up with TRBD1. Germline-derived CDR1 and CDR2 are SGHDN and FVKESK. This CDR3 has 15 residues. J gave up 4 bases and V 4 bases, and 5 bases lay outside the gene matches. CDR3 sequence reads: CASSPGTGFGNTIYF. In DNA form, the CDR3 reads TGTGCCAGCAGCCCGGGGACAGGGTTCGGAAACACCATATATTTT. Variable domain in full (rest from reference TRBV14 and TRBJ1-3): EAGVTQFPSHSVIEKGQTVTLRCDPISGHDNLYWYRRVMGKEIKFLLHFVKESKQDESGMPNNRFLAERTGGTYSTLKVQPAELEDSGVYFCASSPGTGFGNTIYFGEGSWLTVV.

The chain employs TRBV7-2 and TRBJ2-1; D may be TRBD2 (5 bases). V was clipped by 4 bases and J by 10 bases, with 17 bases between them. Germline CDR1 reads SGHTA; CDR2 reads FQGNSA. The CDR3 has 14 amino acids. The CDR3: CASSYGLIAYEQFF. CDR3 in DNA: TGTGCCAGCAGCTATGGACTGATTGCATACGAGCAGTTCTTC. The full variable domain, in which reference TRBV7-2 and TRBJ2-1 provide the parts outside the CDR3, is GAGVSQSPSNKVTEKGKDVELRCDPISGHTALYWYRQSLGQGLEFLIYFQGNSAPDKSGLPSDRFSAERTGGSVSTLTIQRTQQEDSAVYLCASSYGLIAYEQFFGPGTRLTVL.